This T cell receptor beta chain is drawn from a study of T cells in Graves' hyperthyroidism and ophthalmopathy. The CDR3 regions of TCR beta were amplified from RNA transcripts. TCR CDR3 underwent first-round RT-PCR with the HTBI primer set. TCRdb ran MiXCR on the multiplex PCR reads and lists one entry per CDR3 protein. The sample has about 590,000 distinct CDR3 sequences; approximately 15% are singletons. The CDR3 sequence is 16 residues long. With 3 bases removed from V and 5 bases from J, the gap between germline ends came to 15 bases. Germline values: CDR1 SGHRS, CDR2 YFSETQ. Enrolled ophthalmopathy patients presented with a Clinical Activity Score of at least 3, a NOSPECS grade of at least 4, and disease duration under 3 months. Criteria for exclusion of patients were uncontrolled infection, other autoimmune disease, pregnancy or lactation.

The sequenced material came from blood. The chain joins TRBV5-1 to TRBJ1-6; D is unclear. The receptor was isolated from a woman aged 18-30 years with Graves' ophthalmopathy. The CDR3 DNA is TGCGCCAGCAGCTCCCAGGACCCATCCAATAATTCACCCCTCCACTTT. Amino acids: CASSSQDPSNNSPLHF.